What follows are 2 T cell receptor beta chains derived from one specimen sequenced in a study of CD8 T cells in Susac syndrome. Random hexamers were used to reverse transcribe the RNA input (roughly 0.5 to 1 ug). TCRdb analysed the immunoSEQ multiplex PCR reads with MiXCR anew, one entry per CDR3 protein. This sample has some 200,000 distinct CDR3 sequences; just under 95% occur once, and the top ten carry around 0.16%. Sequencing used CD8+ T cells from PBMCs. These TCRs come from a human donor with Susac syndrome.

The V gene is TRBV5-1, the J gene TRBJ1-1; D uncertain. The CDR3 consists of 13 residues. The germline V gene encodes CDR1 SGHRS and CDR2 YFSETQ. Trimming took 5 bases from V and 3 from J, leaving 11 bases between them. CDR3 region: CASSQIVDTEAFF. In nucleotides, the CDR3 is TGCGCCAGCAGTCAAATCGTCGACACTGAAGCTTTCTTT.

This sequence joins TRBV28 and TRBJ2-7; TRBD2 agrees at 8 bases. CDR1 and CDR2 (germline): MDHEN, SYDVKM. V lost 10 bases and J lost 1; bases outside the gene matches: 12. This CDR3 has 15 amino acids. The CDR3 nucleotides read TGTGCCAACACAACCCGGGGGGGAAGTTCCTACGAGCAGTACTTC. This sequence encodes CANTTRGGSSYEQYF.